This passage covers 27 T cell receptor beta chains from one sample sequenced in a study of blood T cell repertoires in COVID-19. Method: immunoSEQ multiplex PCR; TCRdb's copy keeps in-frame clones and lacks some. The repertoire holds about 13,000 clones, with around 90% as singletons. The material sequenced was peripheral blood. The receptors shown here come from a human donor with active COVID-19. The donor label of this sample is uncertain.

The gene calls are TRBV7-9 and TRBJ2-2; TRBD2 is a possible D gene (5 bases). CDR1 and CDR2 from the germline V gene are SEHNR and FQNEAQ (reference sequence). There are 15 residues in the CDR3. V was pared by 4 bases and J by 0 bases, with 9 bases between. The CDR3 sequence is CASSYRGTNTGELFF. The CDR3 nucleotides are TGTGCCAGCAGCTATAGAGGGACGAACACCGGGGAGCTGTTTTTT.

The rearrangement joins TRBV6-1 to TRBJ1-2; TRBD1 is a possible D gene (6 bases). This CDR3 is 13 amino acids long. Trimming stripped 3 bases from V and 4 bases from J, with 9 bases between. The germline CDR1 and CDR2 sequences are MNHNS and SASEGT. The CDR3 protein is CASSDRGTYGYTF. In DNA form, the CDR3 reads TGTGCCAGCAGTGACAGGGGCACCTATGGCTACACCTTC.

This chain uses TRBV6-5 with TRBJ2-1; maybe TRBD1 (6 bases). Trimming left V 10 bases short and J 4 bases short, with 20 bases between. The CDR3 is 15 amino acids. Germline-derived CDR1 and CDR2 are MNHEY and SVGAGI. This CDR3 reads CAIRKGGHLYNEQFF. CDR3 nucleotide sequence: TGTGCCATCAGAAAAGGGGGACACCTATACAATGAGCAGTTCTTC.

The chain employs TRBV7-9 and TRBJ1-2, with D possibly TRBD1 on 6 matching bases. Germline lookup yields CDR1 SEHNR and CDR2 FQNEAQ (reference sequence). The CDR3 runs 18 residues. Trimming took 5 bases from V and 0 from J, leaving 22 bases between them. Here the CDR3 DNA reads TGTGCCAGCAGCCGGTATAGTGGCAGGGGAGGGGCTAACTATGGCTACACCTTC. Protein sequence: CASSRYSGRGGANYGYTF.

This sequence joins TRBV7-2 and TRBJ1-2; D is perhaps TRBD1 (5 bases). This CDR3 comprises 14 residues. The V gene's germline CDR1 is SGHTA and CDR2 FQGNSA. Between the trimmed V and J ends, which lost 4 bases and 6 bases, there was a span of 15 bases. Written as DNA, the CDR3 is TGTGCCAGCAGCTCGACTCAGGGCTTGGATGGCTACACCTTC. Translated: CASSSTQGLDGYTF.

The chain employs TRBV7-3 and TRBJ2-1; D not resolved. The CDR3 is 13 amino acids. Trimming stripped 1 base from V and 10 bases from J, with 11 bases between. Germline lookup yields CDR1 SGHTA and CDR2 FQGTGA. CDR3 in amino acids: CASSLNREREQFF. CDR3 coding DNA: TGTGCCAGCAGCTTAAATCGTGAGAGGGAGCAGTTCTTC.

The chain joins TRBV5-1 to TRBJ2-5; no reliable D call. Looked up from germline, CDR1 is SGHRS and CDR2 is YFSETQ. CDR3 length: 13 residues. V shed 2 bases and J shed 1 base, with 6 bases lying between them. CDR3 nucleotide sequence: TGCGCCAGCAGCTTCGTCCGCCAAGAGACCCAGTACTTC. Translation gives CASSFVRQETQYF.

This chain links TRBV7-3 with TRBJ2-1, with 7 bases aligning to TRBD1. J lost 3 bases, V lost 5 bases, and 7 bases had no gene match. Germline V gene data show CDR1 as SGHTA and CDR2 as FQGTGA. The CDR3 totals 15 residues. The CDR3: CASSPGTADYNEQFF. The CDR3 bases are TGTGCCAGCAGCCCTGGGACAGCGGACTACAATGAGCAGTTCTTC.

The chain carries TRBV11-2 and TRBJ2-7; the match to TRBD2 covers 9 bases. Germline V gene sequence: CDR1 SGHAT, CDR2 FQNNGV. The CDR3 extends over 14 amino acids. J lost 6 bases, V lost 5 bases, and 8 bases had no gene match. Written as DNA, the CDR3 is TGTGCCAGCAGCCCGGGACTAGCATCAGGCGAGCAGTACTTC. It specifies CASSPGLASGEQYF.

The J gene is TRBJ2-1, the V gene TRBV15; 8 bases map to TRBD2. Trimming at V came to 3 bases and at J to 11 bases, leaving 9 bases not matched to a gene. The CDR3 has 14 residues. Germline CDR1 is LNHNV and CDR2 is YYDKDF (reference sequence). The DNA for the CDR3 is TGTGCCACCAGCAGTCCCGGCAGACTAGCGAAGCAGTTCTTC. Its protein is CATSSPGRLAKQFF.

This clone showed up just a few times. The chain uses TRBV7-8 and TRBJ2-1; 9 nucleotides agree with TRBD2. Germline lookup yields CDR1 SGHVS and CDR2 FQNEAQ. With 3 bases clipped from V and 0 bases from J, the junction kept 3 bases outside the gene matches. The CDR3 is made up of 16 amino acids. Here the CDR3 DNA reads TGTGCCAGCAGCTTCCAAGCGGGGGGCTCCTACAATGAGCAGTTCTTC. Translation gives CASSFQAGGSYNEQFF.

This clone appeared a few times. The chain joins TRBV11-3 to TRBJ2-1, with D perhaps matching TRBD2 (7 bases). Germline-derived CDR1 and CDR2 are SGHNT and YENEEA. The length of the CDR3 is 15 residues. V shed 1 base and J shed 8 bases, with 15 bases lying between them. The CDR3 here is CASSLGVQGGYEQFF. In DNA, the CDR3 is TGTGCCAGCAGCTTAGGCGTACAGGGAGGGTATGAGCAGTTCTTC.

This clone was found once. This chain connects TRBV7-8 to TRBJ2-7; 9 positions agree with TRBD1. The germline V gene encodes CDR1 SGHVS and CDR2 FQNEAQ. V was clipped by 1 base and J by 3 bases; unmatched bases: 7. The CDR3 totals 16 residues. The chain's CDR3 is CASSLGSGTGIYEQYF. The CDR3 coding sequence is TGTGCCAGCAGCTTAGGGAGCGGGACAGGGATCTACGAGCAGTACTTC. The variable domain in full, with the rest retrieved from reference TRBV7-8 and TRBJ2-7, is GAGVSQSPRYKVAKRGQDVALRCDPISGHVSLFWYQQALGQGPEFLTYFQNEAQLDKSGLPSDRFFAERPEGSVSTLKIQRTQQEDSAVYLCASSLGSGTGIYEQYFGPGTRLTVT.

The chain links TRBV9 to TRBJ2-2; the D gene is possibly TRBD1 (6 bases). From germline, CDR1 is SGDLS and CDR2 YYNGEE. The V end was cut by 2 bases, the J end by 7 bases, with 18 bases between. The CDR3 is 16 residues long. The CDR3 DNA follows: TGTGCCAGCAGCGTGGGTGCAGGGGAGTTCCTCGGGGAGCTGTTTTTT. It encodes CASSVGAGEFLGELFF.

This chain uses TRBV6-6 with TRBJ1-5; 7 bases are shared with TRBD1. Looked up from germline, CDR1 is MNHNY and CDR2 is SVGAGI (reference sequence). This CDR3 region has 14 residues. Trimming cost V 7 bases and J 3 bases; bases outside gene matches: 6. The CDR3 sequence: CASKDDRDNQPQHF. In DNA, the CDR3 is TGTGCCAGCAAAGATGACAGGGACAATCAGCCCCAGCATTTT.

This chain links TRBV12-3 or TRBV12-4 with TRBJ1-2; 7 nucleotides line up with TRBD1. Germline trimming cut 3 bases from V and 3 bases from J; bases unmatched to any gene: 1. The CDR3 is made up of 13 amino acids. CDR3 DNA sequence: TGTGCCAGCAGTTTGGGGACAGACTATGGCTACACCTTC. It is translated as CASSLGTDYGYTF.

The gene calls are TRBV5-1 and TRBJ1-1; D is possibly TRBD1 (5 bases). Per the germline V gene, CDR1 is SGHRS and CDR2 is YFSETQ. There are 12 residues in the CDR3. Trimming shortened V by 6 bases and J by 1 base, and 7 bases separated the two germline ends. The CDR3 sequence: CASNQGNTEAFF. The CDR3 DNA reads as TGCGCCAGCAACCAGGGGAACACTGAAGCTTTCTTT.

The chain recombines TRBV9 with TRBJ1-6; perhaps TRBD1 as D (5 bases). This CDR3 is built from 13 residues. Germline lookup yields CDR1 SGDLS and CDR2 YYNGEE. Trimming left V 6 bases short and J 7 bases short, with 11 bases between. This CDR3 reads CASTFGGNSPLHF. The CDR3 bases are TGTGCCAGCACCTTTGGGGGGAATTCACCCCTCCACTTT. The variable domain in full, with the rest retrieved from reference TRBV9 and TRBJ1-6, is DSGVTQTPKHLITATGQRVTLRCSPRSGDLSVYWYQQSLDQGLQFLIQYYNGEERAKGNILERFSAQQFPDLHSELNLSSLELGDSALYFCASTFGGNSPLHFGNGTRLTVT.

The chain recombines TRBV5-1 with TRBJ2-1; D is ambiguous. The CDR3 spans 13 residues. The V gene lost 1 base and the J gene lost 6 bases, with 8 bases spanning the gap. The germline gives CDR1 SGHRS, CDR2 YFSETQ. The chain's CDR3 is CASSLRVSNEQFF. CDR3 in DNA: TGCGCCAGCAGCTTGCGAGTGAGCAATGAGCAGTTCTTC.

This chain links TRBV11-2 with TRBJ2-5; 11 nucleotides align to TRBD2. The CDR3 extends over 15 amino acids. V was pared by 6 bases and J by 4 bases, with 7 bases of the junction left unmatched. Germline V gene data show CDR1 as SGHAT and CDR2 as FQNNGV. The CDR3 spells CASRPTSGGIETQYF. The CDR3 coding sequence is TGTGCCAGCAGACCAACTAGCGGGGGTATAGAGACCCAGTACTTC.

CDR3: CASSSRGINEQYF. For the CDR3, the DNA is TGTGCCAGCAGCTCCAGGGGAATTAACGAGCAGTACTTC. V gene TRBV7-9 combines with J gene TRBJ2-7; possibly TRBD1 for D (6 bases). The V end lost 4 bases, the J end lost 5 bases, and 12 bases lay between the germline ends. The V gene's germline CDR1 is SEHNR and CDR2 FQNEAQ (reference sequence). The length of the CDR3 is 13 residues.

The V and J genes are TRBV24-1 and TRBJ2-7, with 9 positions matching TRBD1. Per the germline V gene, CDR1 is KGHDR and CDR2 is SFDVKD. The CDR3 is 14 residues long. Trimming cost V 4 bases and J 5 bases; bases outside gene matches: 5. This CDR3 is CATSEGTGRDEQYF. In DNA, the CDR3 is TGTGCCACCAGTGAAGGGACAGGGAGGGACGAGCAGTACTTC.

A note on this clone: Germline and junction disagree at one end, which may indicate a read error. The CDR3 protein is CVSSLGPSAGYEQYF. CDR3 coding DNA: TGTGTCAGCAGCTTAGGCCCTAGCGCTGGGTACGAGCAGTACTTC. The rearrangement joins TRBV11-2 to TRBJ2-7; weak D call: TRBD2 (6 bases). Per germline, CDR1 SGHAT and CDR2 FQNNGV. This CDR3 comprises 15 residues.

This clone was recorded only once. This rearrangement joins TRBV5-4 to TRBJ2-7; weak D call: TRBD2 (5 bases). With 4 bases removed from V and 3 bases from J, the gap between germline ends came to 14 bases. Germline lookup yields CDR1 SGHNT and CDR2 YYREEE (reference sequence). CDR3 length: 14 residues. CDR3 DNA: TGTGCCAGCAGCAGGGAGTTGGGTAACTACGAGCAGTACTTC. This encodes CASSRELGNYEQYF.

The chain couples TRBV5-6 to TRBJ1-3, with D possibly matching TRBD1 (6 bases). CDR3 size: 16 residues. In germline, CDR1 is SGHDT, CDR2 YYEEEE. V shed 4 bases and J shed 2 bases, with 16 bases lying between them. CDR3 sequence (DNA): TGTGCCAGCAGCCTTTTGACAGGTGACACTGGAAACACCATATATTTT. Translation: CASSLLTGDTGNTIYF.

The DNA of the CDR3 is TGTGCCTGGAGTGTAGATGCGGTTGGTACTGAAGCTTTCTTT. Translation gives CAWSVDAVGTEAFF. This rearrangement joins TRBV30 to TRBJ1-1, with unresolved D. CDR3 length equals 14 residues. The V end lost 0 bases, the J end lost 5 bases, and 13 bases lay between the germline ends. Germline-derived CDR1 and CDR2 are GTSNPN and SVGIG (reference sequence). The full variable domain, in which reference TRBV30 and TRBJ1-1 provide the parts outside the CDR3, is SQTIHQWPATLVQPVGSPLSLECTVEGTSNPNLYWYRQAAGRGLQLLFYSVGIGQISSEVPQNLSASRPQDRQFILSSKKLLLSDSGFYLCAWSVDAVGTEAFFGQGTRLTVV.

The chain joins TRBV6-5 to TRBJ1-2; D is possibly TRBD1 (5 bases). The CDR3 is 12 amino acids. CDR1 and CDR2 (germline): MNHEY, SVGAGI. Trimming left V 2 bases short and J 7 bases short, with 8 bases between. The CDR3 DNA reads as TGTGCCAGCAGTTACCGCCAGGGTGGCTACACCTTC. The encoded protein is CASSYRQGGYTF.